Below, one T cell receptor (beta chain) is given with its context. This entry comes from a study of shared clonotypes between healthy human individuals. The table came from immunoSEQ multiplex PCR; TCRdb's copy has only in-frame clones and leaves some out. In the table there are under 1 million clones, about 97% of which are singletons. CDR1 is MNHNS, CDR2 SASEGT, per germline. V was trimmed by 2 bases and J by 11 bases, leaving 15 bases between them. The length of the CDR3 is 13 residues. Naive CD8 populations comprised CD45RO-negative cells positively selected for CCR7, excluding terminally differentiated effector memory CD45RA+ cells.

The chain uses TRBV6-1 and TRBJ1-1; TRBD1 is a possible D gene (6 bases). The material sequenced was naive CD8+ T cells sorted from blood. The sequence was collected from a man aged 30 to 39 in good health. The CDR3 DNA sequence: TGTGCCAGCAGTGAAAATTACAGGGTTGGGGCTTTCTTT. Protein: CASSENYRVGAFF.